A selection of T cell receptor beta chains follows, all from one sample in a study of shared T cell receptors in the human thymus. The repertoire was sequenced with immunoSEQ multiplex PCR; TCRdb's copy has only in-frame clones and lacks some. This table holds around 340,000 clones, around 93% found once. Sequencing was performed on thymocytes. The origin of the receptors is a human donor. CDR3s include the opening cysteine and the closing phenylalanine or tryptophan. D genes are given only for firm matches. The size of a clone is reported for some rows only, either as once, few or many, or as a class for expanded clones.

cdr3_aa,cdr3_nt,v_call,clone_size,d_call,j_call
CASSLDRGGYEQYF,TGTGCCAGCAGCTTAGATAGAGGGGGCTACGAGCAGTACTTC,TRBV7-8,NA,NA,TRBJ2-7
CASSRDTGETEAFF,TGCGCCAGCAGCCGAGACACAGGGGAGACTGAAGCTTTCTTT,TRBV4-3,once,TRBD1,TRBJ1-1
CASSYSSMGGGYGYTF,TGTGCCAGCAGTTACTCGTCCATGGGGGGCGGCTATGGCTACACCTTC,TRBV6-6,NA,NA,TRBJ1-2
CASSHPRQPTNYGYTF,TGCGCCAGCAGTCACCCCCGGCAGCCTACTAACTATGGCTACACCTTC,TRBV23-1,NA,NA,TRBJ1-2
CASSLSIGSLNEQFF,TGTGCCAGCAGTTTAAGTATAGGGAGTTTGAATGAGCAGTTCTTC,TRBV27,NA,NA,TRBJ2-1
CASRNYRTDTQYF,TGTGCCAGTCGTAATTACCGCACAGATACGCAGTATTTT,TRBV2,once,NA,TRBJ2-3
CASSYSNRVRGYTF,TGTGCCAGCAGTTACTCGAACAGGGTGCGGGGCTACACCTTC,TRBV6-5,NA,NA,TRBJ1-2
CASSWTGSGHADTQYF,TGTGCCAGCAGTTGGACAGGGTCAGGGCATGCAGATACGCAGTATTTT,TRBV28,NA,TRBD1,TRBJ2-3
CASSILSRDREAREKLFF,TGTGCCAGTAGTATACTTAGTCGGGACCGGGAGGCCCGCGAAAAACTGTTTTTT,TRBV19,NA,NA,TRBJ1-4
CASTHPPGQGAGADTQYF,TGTGCCAGCACCCACCCCCCGGGACAGGGGGCCGGGGCAGATACGCAGTATTTT,TRBV7-2,NA,TRBD1,TRBJ2-3
CAWSPPRGDREIGNTIYF,TGTGCCTGGAGTCCCCCTCGGGGGGACAGGGAAATCGGAAACACCATATATTTT,TRBV30,NA,TRBD1,TRBJ1-3
CASRPRRALPGYTF,TGTGCCAGCAGGCCCCGGAGGGCTTTACCTGGCTACACCTTC,TRBV28,NA,NA,TRBJ1-2
CASSQAPTRDRGREVQFF,TGCGCCAGCAGCCAAGCTCCCACACGGGACAGGGGAAGGGAGGTGCAGTTCTTC,TRBV4-1,NA,TRBD1,TRBJ2-1
CASSFVTSGRHEQFF,TGTGCCAGCAGCTTCGTGACTAGCGGGAGGCATGAGCAGTTCTTC,TRBV5-6,NA,TRBD2,TRBJ2-1
CASSPTLSTGFNTEAFF,TGTGCCAGCAGCCCTACACTTTCGACAGGGTTTAACACTGAAGCTTTCTTT,TRBV7-2,NA,TRBD1,TRBJ1-1
CASSRPLGHNMEGDAYEQYF,TGCGCCAGCAGCCGGCCGTTGGGACACAACATGGAAGGGGACGCCTACGAGCAGTACTTC,TRBV4-1,NA,NA,TRBJ2-7
CASSGMLGSNQPQHF,TGTGCCAGCAGTGGGATGTTGGGTAGCAATCAGCCCCAGCATTTT,TRBV6-1,once,NA,TRBJ1-5
CASSYTRLPEGLAGAYEQYF,TGTGCCAGCAGCTACACTCGCCTCCCGGAGGGACTAGCGGGAGCCTACGAGCAGTACTTC,TRBV28,NA,TRBD2,TRBJ2-7
CASSPGTSGGGLGDTQYF,TGTGCCAGCAGCCCCGGGACTAGCGGGGGAGGCCTCGGAGATACGCAGTATTTT,TRBV7-3,NA,TRBD2,TRBJ2-3
CASSARSGGGRSTYGYTF,TGTGCCAGCAGTGCAAGGAGCGGGGGCGGGCGGTCGACGTATGGCTACACCTTC,TRBV28,NA,NA,TRBJ1-2
CASSSGRWFQGSLGSPLHF,TGTGCCAGCAGCTCCGGGAGGTGGTTTCAGGGATCTTTGGGTTCACCCCTCCACTTT,TRBV7-9,NA,NA,TRBJ1-6
CAIPWQGTSWNEQFF,TGTGCCATCCCCTGGCAGGGGACTAGCTGGAATGAGCAGTTCTTC,TRBV9,NA,TRBD2,TRBJ2-1
CAWSAPWTEQFF,TGTGCCTGGAGTGCGCCATGGACAGAGCAGTTCTTC,TRBV30,NA,NA,TRBJ2-1
CASSLEAGLLNTGELFF,TGTGCCAGCAGCTTAGAGGCGGGACTCCTGAACACCGGGGAGCTGTTTTTT,TRBV7-9,once,NA,TRBJ2-2
CASSQPILAGSYNEQFF,TGCGCCAGCAGCCAGCCTATACTAGCGGGTTCCTACAATGAGCAGTTCTTC,TRBV4-3,NA,TRBD2,TRBJ2-1
CASSHMEFEAREAQETQYF,TGTGCCAGCAGCCACATGGAGTTTGAGGCCCGGGAGGCCCAAGAGACCCAGTACTTC,TRBV14,once,TRBD2,TRBJ2-5
CASSVCLGGKGMNTEAFF,TGCGCCAGCAGTGTTTGTTTGGGGGGCAAAGGTATGAATACTGAAGCTTTCTTT,TRBV10-1,NA,NA,TRBJ1-1
CASSFESGLPYEQYF,TGTGCCAGCAGCTTCGAATCGGGCCTACCCTACGAGCAGTACTTC,TRBV7-9,NA,NA,TRBJ2-7
CASSQEAPDEEEQFF,TGCGCCAGCAGCCAAGAAGCTCCCGACGAGGAGGAGCAGTTCTTC,TRBV4-1,NA,NA,TRBJ2-1
CASSPDGTGLSTAPFNEQFF,TGTGCCAGCTCACCCGACGGGACAGGCCTTTCTACCGCTCCTTTCAATGAGCAGTTCTTC,TRBV18,NA,TRBD1,TRBJ2-1
CASSTRDDEQYF,TGTGCCAGCAGTACCCGGGACGACGAGCAGTACTTC,TRBV6-1,NA,NA,TRBJ2-7
CASSLWAGSRYEQYF,TGTGCCAGCAGTTTATGGGCGGGGTCCCGATACGAGCAGTACTTC,TRBV27,NA,NA,TRBJ2-7
CASSSPGPPSYEQYF,TGTGCCAGCAGCTCGCCGGGACCCCCCTCCTACGAGCAGTACTTC,TRBV5-6,NA,NA,TRBJ2-7
CATSGTPTYEQYF,TGCGCCACCTCAGGGACTCCTACCTACGAGCAGTACTTC,TRBV23-1,NA,NA,TRBJ2-7
CASSPGPSGYNEQFF,TGTGCCAGCAGCCCAGGGCCTAGCGGGTACAATGAGCAGTTCTTC,TRBV11-3,NA,TRBD2,TRBJ2-1